This is a list of T cell receptor beta chains from one sample in a study of CD8 T cells in ankylosing spondylitis. TCRdb re-derived calls from the 5' RACE reads in MiXCR, one entry per CDR3 protein. Counted here are 25,000 to 40,000 distinct CDR3 sequences, about 7.2% occurring once; the ten biggest clones make up over 9.5%. Source material: blood, either unsorted or a sorted T cell fraction (not recorded which). The source is a male donor with ankylosing spondylitis or in good health (not recorded which). Both conserved end residues are trimmed from each CDR3.

V gene	J gene	CDR3 protein
TRBV12-3/TRBV12-4	TRBJ1-1	ASSFPGGADEAF
TRBV11-2	TRBJ1-1	ASSLDPGSDTEAF
TRBV12-3/TRBV12-4	TRBJ2-5	ASSLSAGVEETQY
TRBV5-6	TRBJ2-1	ASSLPSGTSGRRNEQF
TRBV11-1	TRBJ2-1	ASSLDYNHEQF
TRBV7-2	TRBJ2-1	ASSLSGGHNEQF
TRBV7-8	TRBJ1-1	ASSLGTPSGGTEAF
TRBV5-1	TRBJ2-1	ASSSGTGLYNEQF
TRBV6-1	TRBJ2-1	ASRERVSSYNEQF
TRBV5-5	TRBJ1-5	ASSLGGDQPQH
TRBV12-3/TRBV12-4	TRBJ2-3	ASSIHGGTDTQY
TRBV5-1	TRBJ2-7	ASSLGIGTRYEQY
TRBV15	TRBJ2-1	ATSRGLNNEQF
TRBV3-1	TRBJ1-2	ASSPIDSIYDYT
TRBV5-3	TRBJ2-1	AMSPGRLSYNEQF
TRBV5-1	TRBJ2-3	ASSLVTGTGGTDTQY
TRBV12-3/TRBV12-4	TRBJ1-1	ASTSRAVNTEAF
TRBV12-3/TRBV12-4	TRBJ1-1	ATRQGSNTEAF